The following is a T cell receptor (beta chain) sequence with its context. Here immunoSEQ multiplex PCR was the method, and the copy in TCRdb shows in-frame clones only, minus some. The sample carries 60,000 to 95,000 clones, roughly 91% recorded once. The CDR3 spans 13 residues. The V gene's germline CDR1 is PRHDT and CDR2 FYEKMQ (reference sequence). V shed 6 bases and J shed 5 bases, with 14 bases lying between them. The sample belongs to a study of technical replicates of blood from several donors. V and J are TRBV13 and TRBJ2-7; possible D gene TRBD2, 5 bases. Sequencing used T cells isolated from PBMCs. This TCR came from a human donor in good health. Some clones in this sample may be carry-over from other donors' samples. CDR3 residues: CASSRGPNDEQYF. As DNA, the CDR3 is TGTGCCAGCAGTCGGGGTCCCAACGACGAGCAGTACTTC.